These T cell receptor beta chains were read from a single sample in a study of CD8 T cells in ankylosing spondylitis. TCRdb re-derived calls from the 5' RACE reads in MiXCR, one entry per CDR3 protein. The table lists a few hundred thousand distinct CDR3 sequences, approximately 8% of them singletons. The sample was blood, either unsorted or a sorted T cell fraction (not recorded which). The origin of the receptors is a male donor with ankylosing spondylitis. Both conserved end residues are part of each CDR3. Fields, in order: clone size, D gene, V gene, J gene, CDR3 DNA, CDR3 protein. A D gene is named only where the DNA matches it firmly. Some rows mark clone size as missing; the rest say once, few, many or name a class of expanded clone.

few,TRBD2,TRBV6-2/TRBV6-3,TRBJ2-1,TGTGCCAGCAGTTACCACAGCGGGGTGGTCAATGAGCAGTTCTTC,CASSYHSGVVNEQFF
.,.,TRBV10-3,TRBJ2-5,TGTGCCATCAGTGAGGCGACAGGCTTACAAGAGACCCAGTACTTC,CAISEATGLQETQYF
.,TRBD1,TRBV6-1,TRBJ2-2,TGTGCCAGCAGCGAGGGGACAGGGATCGCTTCGAACACCGGGGAGCTGTTTTTT,CASSEGTGIASNTGELFF
few,TRBD2,TRBV5-1,TRBJ2-5,TGCGCCAGCAGCAGAGGACTAGCGGGAGTGTTGTCGGAGACCCAGTACTTC,CASSRGLAGVLSETQYF
many,.,TRBV12-3/TRBV12-4,TRBJ1-5,TGTGCCAGCAGTTTACGGCAAGGGCAAAATCAGCCCCAGCATTTT,CASSLRQGQNQPQHF
.,.,TRBV7-3,TRBJ2-1,TGTGCCAGCAGCCGGTCTCGGCAGGGCTACAATGAGCAGTTCTTC,CASSRSRQGYNEQFF
few,TRBD1,TRBV5-1,TRBJ1-6,TGCGCCAGCAGCCCAGGGACAGGGGGTAATTCACCCCTCCACTTT,CASSPGTGGNSPLHF
few,TRBD2,TRBV7-9,TRBJ2-7,TGTGCCAGCAGCTTTTACGGGAGGCCCGAGCAGTACTTC,CASSFYGRPEQYF
many,.,TRBV20-1,TRBJ2-5,TGCAGCCAAAGGCCCTGGCGGGAAAGGGGGCAAGAGACCCAGTACTTC,CSQRPWRERGQETQYF
few,.,TRBV9,TRBJ2-7,TGTGCCAGCAGCGTAGATGGGGGAACCTACGAGCAGTACTTC,CASSVDGGTYEQYF
many,.,TRBV5-8,TRBJ1-6,TGTGCCAGCAGCACCGGCCCCTACCTCAATTCACCCCTCCACTTT,CASSTGPYLNSPLHF
many,.,TRBV7-2,TRBJ1-4,TGTGCCAGCAGCTTAGTGTATAGGGAAAAACTGTTTTTT,CASSLVYREKLFF
.,TRBD1,TRBV2,TRBJ1-2,TGTGCCAGCAGGGGGACAGCTCCTAACTATGGCTACACCTTC,CASRGTAPNYGYTF
few,.,TRBV24-1,TRBJ1-1,TGTGCCACCAGGACAGGAGGGGGAGAAGCTTTCTTT,CATRTGGGEAFF
.,.,TRBV3-1,TRBJ2-1,TGTGCCAGCAGCTATTTGAGGGGTGAGCAGTTCTTC,CASSYLRGEQFF
few,TRBD2,TRBV5-1,TRBJ2-2,TGCGCCAGCAGCTTGGAACTGTGGACTAGCGGGAGCTCCACCGGGGAGCTGTTTTTT,CASSLELWTSGSSTGELFF
few,.,TRBV27,TRBJ2-1,TGTGCCAGCAGTCGTGGGGGAGCTGGGTACAATGAGCAGTTCTTC,CASSRGGAGYNEQFF
.,.,TRBV11-2,TRBJ1-1,TGTGCCAGCAGCTTAGATCGCCCCTGGTTGGCGGGTGACCCTGAAGCTTTCTTT,CASSLDRPWLAGDPEAFF
few,.,TRBV10-3,TRBJ2-7,TGTGCCATCAGTGATGAGACTATCAGCCCCTACGAGCAGTACTTC,CAISDETISPYEQYF
.,TRBD2,TRBV29-1,TRBJ2-3,TGCAGCGTACTGAGACTAGCGGGAGTTTCCGATACGCAGTATTTT,CSVLRLAGVSDTQYF
many,TRBD1,TRBV20-1,TRBJ1-1,TGCAGTGCTAGAGCCTGGGGTTTGACAGGGTCTGAAGCTTTCTTT,CSARAWGLTGSEAFF
many,.,TRBV20-1,TRBJ1-1,TGCAGTGCTGGGGAGGAACAGGGAGATGAAGCTTTCTTT,CSAGEEQGDEAFF
many,.,TRBV20-1,TRBJ2-5,TGCAGTGCTAGTCTTGTCATGAAGACCCAGTACTTC,CSASLVMKTQYF
.,.,TRBV18,TRBJ1-1,TGTGCCAGCTCACTCAGAACCCGGGACACTGAAGCTTTCTTT,CASSLRTRDTEAFF
many,.,TRBV5-1,TRBJ2-1,TGCGCCAGCAGCCGCGGGGACAGCAATGAGCAGTTCTTC,CASSRGDSNEQFF
.,.,TRBV12-3/TRBV12-4,TRBJ2-6,TGTGCCAGCAGTTTAGCGCTTGGGCCTGGGGCCAACGTCCTGACTTTC,CASSLALGPGANVLTF
many,TRBD2,TRBV7-3,TRBJ2-1,TGTGCCACCTCGACTAGCGCGATTAGCTACAATGAGCAGTTCTTC,CATSTSAISYNEQFF
.,.,TRBV7-8,TRBJ1-4,TGTGCCAGCAGCCCCCCGAGGGGGGTTGGTGAAAAACTGTTTTTT,CASSPPRGVGEKLFF
once,.,TRBV27,TRBJ1-5,TGTGTCAGCAGTTTTTTTAATCAGCCCCAGCATTTT,CVSSFFNQPQHF
many,.,TRBV6-2/TRBV6-3,TRBJ2-3,TGTGCCAGCAGTTGGCGACTAGGCACAGATACGCAGTATTTT,CASSWRLGTDTQYF
.,.,TRBV28,TRBJ2-7,TGTGCCAGCAGTCCCCCCAGGGGAATGGGTTACGAGCAGTACTTC,CASSPPRGMGYEQYF
.,TRBD2,TRBV19,TRBJ2-3,TGTGCCAGTAGTATATCTGCGGGAGGGTGGGGAGATACGCAGTATTTT,CASSISAGGWGDTQYF
.,.,TRBV20-1,TRBJ2-1,TGCAGTGCTCGGCCTAGCTCCTACAATGAGCAGTTCTTC,CSARPSSYNEQFF